This TCR beta chain stems from a study of memory CD4+ T cells and cytomegalovirus serostatus. Assay used: immunoSEQ multiplex PCR; TCRdb lists only in-frame clones, some missing. In the table there are some 52,000 clones, roughly 78% of which are singletons. This clone was seen only a few times. Its antigen is as yet unknown. The sort gate was single viable CD3+CD4+CD8-CD45RO+ cells for memory CD4+ T cells. Germline CDR1 and CDR2: LNHNV and YYDKDF (reference sequence). With 5 bases removed from V and 4 bases from J, the gap between germline ends came to 12 bases. This CDR3 is built from 13 residues. Broader study findings: CD4+ memory repertoires contained about two fifths of the 164 reported CMV TCRbeta sequences.

Sequencing was done on a sample of memory CD4+ T cells from blood. The sequence derives from an adult in good health and CMV-seronegative. The rearrangement joins TRBV15 to TRBJ2-7, with D maybe TRBD2 (6 bases). CDR3 DNA sequence: TGTGCCACCAGCGCGGGACTCGTGTACGAGCAGTACTTC. Encoded protein: CATSAGLVYEQYF.